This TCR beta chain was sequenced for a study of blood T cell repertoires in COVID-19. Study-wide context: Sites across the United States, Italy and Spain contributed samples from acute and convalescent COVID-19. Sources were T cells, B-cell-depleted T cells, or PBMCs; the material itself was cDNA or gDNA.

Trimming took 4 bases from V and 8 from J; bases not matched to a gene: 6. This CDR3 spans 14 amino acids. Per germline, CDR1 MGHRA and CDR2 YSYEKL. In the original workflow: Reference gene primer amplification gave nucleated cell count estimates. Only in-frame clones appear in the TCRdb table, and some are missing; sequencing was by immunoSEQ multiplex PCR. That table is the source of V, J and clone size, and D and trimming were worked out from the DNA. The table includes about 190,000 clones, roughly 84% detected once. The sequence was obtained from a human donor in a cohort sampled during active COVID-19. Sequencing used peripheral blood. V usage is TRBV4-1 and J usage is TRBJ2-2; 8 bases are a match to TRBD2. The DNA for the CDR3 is TGCGCCAGCAGCCCCGGGACTAGGCAGGGGGAGCTGTTTTTT. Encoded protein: CASSPGTRQGELFF.